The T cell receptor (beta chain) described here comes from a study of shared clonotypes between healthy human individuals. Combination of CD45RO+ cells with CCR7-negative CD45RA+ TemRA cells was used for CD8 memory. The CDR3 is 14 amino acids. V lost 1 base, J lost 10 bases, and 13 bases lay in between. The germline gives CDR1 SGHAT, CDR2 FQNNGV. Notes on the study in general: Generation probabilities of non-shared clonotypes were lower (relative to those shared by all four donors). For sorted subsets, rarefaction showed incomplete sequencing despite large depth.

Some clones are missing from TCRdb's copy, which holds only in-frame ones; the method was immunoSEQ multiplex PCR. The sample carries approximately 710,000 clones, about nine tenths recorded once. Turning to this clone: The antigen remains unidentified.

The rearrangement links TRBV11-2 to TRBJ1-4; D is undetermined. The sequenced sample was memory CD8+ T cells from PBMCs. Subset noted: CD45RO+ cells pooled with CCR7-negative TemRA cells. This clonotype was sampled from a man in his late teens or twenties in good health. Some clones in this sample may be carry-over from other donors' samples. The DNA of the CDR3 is TGTGCCAGCAGCTTAGGAACCAACCTCGGAAAACTGTTTTTT. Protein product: CASSLGTNLGKLFF.